This T cell receptor (beta chain) came from a study of T cells in Graves' hyperthyroidism and ophthalmopathy. Per germline, CDR1 SGHTA and CDR2 FQGTGA. V lost 4 bases and J 6 bases, leaving 11 bases between the germline ends. The CDR3 is 13 residues long. This clonotype was seen repeatedly, ten times or more. Using RNA transcripts as the source, TCR beta CDR3 regions were amplified. First-round RT-PCR of the TCR CDR3 relied on the HTBI primer set. TCRdb used MiXCR to reprocess the multiplex PCR reads, holding one entry per CDR3 protein. The data contain around 700,000 distinct CDR3 sequences, approximately 19% of them singletons.

This chain connects TRBV7-3 to TRBJ2-3; possible D gene TRBD1, 6 bases. This sequence was found in a woman aged 45-59 years with Graves' hyperthyroidism that later progressed to Graves' ophthalmopathy. The source material was blood. The CDR3 protein is CASSSGQLDTQYF. CDR3 bases: TGTGCCAGCAGCTCCGGACAGTTGGATACGCAGTATTTT.